This passage covers 4 T cell receptor beta chains from one sample sequenced in a study of post-analysis software for immune sequencing data. Study-level points and caveats: Comparison of patients with controls showed 5 or 6 TRBV segments more frequent in patients, TRBV5-6, TRBV5-1 and TRBV20-1 among them.

These receptors' targets are unknown. TCR beta cDNA libraries had unique molecular identifiers. Via MiXCR, TCRdb re-called the PCR reads, giving one row per CDR3 protein. The sample yields some 500,000 distinct CDR3 sequences, around 40% seen once. Sequenced: blood. These receptors all come from a girl aged 10-17 years with multiple sclerosis.

This clonotype was counted a few times. The junction differs from germline at one of its ends, possibly a read error. The genes are TRBV12-3 or TRBV12-4 and TRBJ1-1; 9 positions match TRBD1. The CDR3 has 14 amino acids. The CDR3 DNA is TGTGCCAGCAGCTTAGAGACAGGGGGAATTGAAGCTTTCTTT. Amino acid sequence: CASSLETGGIEAFF.

The V call is TRBV20-1, the J call TRBJ2-1; D is perhaps TRBD2 (5 bases). Trimming removed 6 bases at V and 1 base at J, with 10 bases between. Germline values: CDR1 DFQATT, CDR2 SNEGSKA (reference sequence). The CDR3 has 13 residues. The chain's CDR3 is CSASDLSYNEQFF. As DNA, the CDR3 is TGCAGTGCCTCGGACTTATCCTACAATGAGCAGTTCTTC.

The gene calls are TRBV29-1 and TRBJ2-4; D might be TRBD1 (6 bases). Trimming removed 3 bases at V and 0 bases at J, with 18 bases between. CDR3 length: 17 amino acids. The germline V gene has CDR1 SQVTM and CDR2 ANQGSEA. The CDR3 here is CSVEGRHRDLAKNIQYF. The CDR3 coding sequence is TGCAGCGTTGAGGGGCGGCACAGGGACCTAGCCAAAAACATTCAGTACTTC.

This clonotype was detected only a few times. This chain uses TRBV6-2 or TRBV6-3 with TRBJ2-6, with TRBD1 identical over 7 bases. The V and J ends lost 7 bases and 2 bases, in that order; junction bases with no gene match: 5. Looked up from germline, CDR1 is MNHEY and CDR2 is SVGEGT. The CDR3 loop spans 15 amino acids. The CDR3: CASTKTGTGANVLTF. The CDR3 DNA follows: TGTGCCAGCACCAAGACAGGGACTGGGGCCAACGTCCTGACTTTC.